The TCR beta chain described here comes from a study of neoadjuvant anti-PD-1 for oral cavity cancer. Turning to the study itself: Patients without progression got a fourth dose around day 43.

Profiling relied on immunoSEQ multiplex PCR, and the TCRdb table lists in-frame clones only, not all of them. The data contain around 81,000 clones, 70% to 85% of them singletons. Study-level points and caveats: Each response group had just a few patients in TCR analyses.

This clone has only one observation. Its antigen is still unknown. CDR3 size: 12 residues. Germline lookup yields CDR1 LNHDA and CDR2 SQIVND (reference sequence). Trimming pared 1 base from V and 6 bases from J, leaving 7 bases between. The chain links TRBV19 to TRBJ2-7; no definite D call. The input for sequencing was PBMCs, taken before nivolumab (anti-PD-1) treatment. This receptor was identified in a person aged 35-80 years with oral cavity squamous cell carcinoma. DNA of the CDR3: TGTGCCAGTAGTATAGGAGGCTCCGAGCAGTACTTC. It translates to CASSIGGSEQYF.